The clone carrying this TCR beta chain was seen more than once but under ten times. Its antigen is unidentified. The data originate from a study of CD8 T cells in ankylosing spondylitis. General observations from the study: What seemed typical of ankylosing spondylitis blood was a TCR beta motif built from about eight highly homologous variants. As for the disease-linked clones, they showed a CD8+ phenotype and occurred at relatively low frequencies in peripheral blood. Several of the motif variants were reported before in synovial fluid and blood from reactive arthritis. Reportedly, disease-linked clones are significantly enriched in ankylosing spondylitis patients' matched synovial fluid.

Quantitative barcoded 5'-RACE was used to prepare TCR beta libraries. TCRdb re-called the 5' RACE reads with MiXCR, one entry per CDR3 protein. The table lists about 390,000 distinct CDR3 sequences, 20% to 25% of them singletons, with about a sixth in the top ten. The TCR originated in a male donor with ankylosing spondylitis. Specimen: blood, either unsorted or a sorted T cell fraction (not recorded which).

The CDR3 DNA reads as TGTGCCAGCAGCCCCAGCGGGAGGAACATCTACGAGCAGTACTTC. This codes for CASSPSGRNIYEQYF. The J gene is TRBJ2-7, the V gene TRBV28; 9 bases map to TRBD2. Per the germline V gene, CDR1 is MDHEN and CDR2 is SYDVKM. The trim removed 6 bases at V and 3 bases at J, leaving 9 bases unmatched. The CDR3 extends over 15 amino acids.